These 2 T cell receptor beta chains came from one sample sequenced in a study of cytomegalovirus exposure and HLA in healthy donors. This PCR relied on a set of 60 Vbeta primers and 13 Jbeta primers. Repertoires were generated with immunoSEQ multiplex PCR, while TCRdb's copy carries only in-frame clones and drops some. The profile shows about 200,000 clones, about 79% of them singletons. The sample was PBMCs. The source is a man between 18 and 29 years old in good health and CMV-seronegative.

This clone came up a few times. This chain uses TRBV9 with TRBJ2-5, with 8 bases identical to TRBD1. The CDR3 totals 16 residues. Per germline, CDR1 SGDLS and CDR2 YYNGEE. The V and J ends lost 0 bases and 5 bases, in that order; junction bases with no gene match: 9. The DNA of the CDR3 is TGTGCCAGCAGCGTAGGGCAGGGGGCTGGTTGGGAGACCCAGTACTTC. Translating it yields CASSVGQGAGWETQYF.

The genes are TRBV20-1 and TRBJ2-7; tentatively, D is TRBD1 (6 bases). V was trimmed by 6 bases and J by 3 bases, leaving 9 bases between them. Germline V gene data show CDR1 as DFQATT and CDR2 as SNEGSKA (reference sequence). The CDR3 covers 11 residues. CDR3 DNA: TGCAGTGCCACGACAGGCTACGAGCAGTACTTC. As protein: CSATTGYEQYF.